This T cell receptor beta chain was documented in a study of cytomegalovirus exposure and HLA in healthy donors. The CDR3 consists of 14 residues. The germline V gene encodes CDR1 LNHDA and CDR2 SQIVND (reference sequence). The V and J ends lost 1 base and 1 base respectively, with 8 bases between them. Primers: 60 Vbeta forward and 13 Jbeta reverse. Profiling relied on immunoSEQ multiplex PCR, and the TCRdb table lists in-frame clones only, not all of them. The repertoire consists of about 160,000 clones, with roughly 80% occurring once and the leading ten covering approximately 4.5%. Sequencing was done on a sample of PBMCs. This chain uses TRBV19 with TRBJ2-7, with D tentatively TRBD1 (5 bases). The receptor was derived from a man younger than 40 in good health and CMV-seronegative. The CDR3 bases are TGTGCCAGTAGTATAGTTAAGGGGTCCTACGAGCAGTACTTC. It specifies CASSIVKGSYEQYF.